These T cell receptor beta chains were read from a single sample in a study of metastatic and nonmetastatic thyroid tumors. TCRdb re-analyzed the PCR reads using MiXCR. The sample consists of about 15,000 clones, less than 25% of them appearing once. The sample comprised adjacent normal tissue. These receptors were collected from a female donor with papillary thyroid cancer or a benign thyroid nodule (not recorded which). Some clones in this sample may be carry-over from other donors' samples. The conserved cysteine and the conserved F or W are not part of the CDR3 here. Fields, in order: V gene, J gene, CDR3 protein.

v_gene: TRBV2; j_gene: TRBJ2-7; CDR3aa: ASREDRMSYEQY
v_gene: TRBV28; j_gene: TRBJ2-7; CDR3aa: ASSSILAGVPYEQY
v_gene: TRBV6-6; j_gene: TRBJ2-7; CDR3aa: ASSYGSGVVEQY
v_gene: TRBV27; j_gene: TRBJ1-2; CDR3aa: ASAPHPNYGYT
v_gene: TRBV7-2; j_gene: TRBJ1-1; CDR3aa: ASSLGRKNTEAF
v_gene: TRBV28; j_gene: TRBJ2-7; CDR3aa: ASALNREQY
v_gene: TRBV2; j_gene: TRBJ2-3; CDR3aa: ACRDGQGVDTQC
v_gene: TRBV7-3; j_gene: TRBJ1-5; CDR3aa: ASSLITGGIYSNQPQH
v_gene: TRBV20-1; j_gene: TRBJ2-7; CDR3aa: SAGPVGEQY
v_gene: TRBV10-1; j_gene: TRBJ2-1; CDR3aa: ASSESGGYNEQF
v_gene: TRBV18; j_gene: TRBJ2-3; CDR3aa: ASSPPARTDTQY
v_gene: TRBV11-2; j_gene: TRBJ2-7; CDR3aa: AAKMGASSYEQY
v_gene: TRBV10-3; j_gene: TRBJ2-1; CDR3aa: AISRQGNSYNEQF
v_gene: TRBV19; j_gene: TRBJ2-3; CDR3aa: AILSRDYKADTQY
v_gene: TRBV20-1; j_gene: TRBJ2-1; CDR3aa: SAPRTGTSVNEQF
v_gene: TRBV4-1; j_gene: TRBJ2-7; CDR3aa: ASSQSGNSHEQY
v_gene: TRBV13; j_gene: TRBJ2-7; CDR3aa: ASSLSGRSYEQY
v_gene: TRBV20-1; j_gene: TRBJ2-1; CDR3aa: SAEVGTSVHNEQF
v_gene: TRBV27; j_gene: TRBJ1-2; CDR3aa: ASSLVADSFYYT
v_gene: TRBV7-9; j_gene: TRBJ2-7; CDR3aa: ASSLVLHEQY
v_gene: TRBV11-1; j_gene: TRBJ1-5; CDR3aa: ASSSGGTGSNQPQH
v_gene: TRBV12-3/TRBV12-4; j_gene: TRBJ2-7; CDR3aa: ASTVGALGEQY
v_gene: TRBV2; j_gene: TRBJ2-3; CDR3aa: ASRDLSGRGDTQY
v_gene: TRBV11-2; j_gene: TRBJ1-3; CDR3aa: ASSPFRGDSGNTIY
v_gene: TRBV7-3; j_gene: TRBJ1-2; CDR3aa: ASSLTSEAGGGYT
v_gene: TRBV20-1; j_gene: TRBJ1-1; CDR3aa: SALPRDRGLNTEAF
v_gene: TRBV11-2; j_gene: TRBJ2-1; CDR3aa: ASISPGGAVINEQF
v_gene: TRBV20-1; j_gene: TRBJ2-7; CDR3aa: SARGGTSPLEQY
v_gene: TRBV20-1; j_gene: TRBJ1-2; CDR3aa: SARSGNYCYT
v_gene: TRBV24-1; j_gene: TRBJ2-1; CDR3aa: ATSETGRSYNEQF
v_gene: TRBV6-1; j_gene: TRBJ1-6; CDR3aa: ASSKGEGLNSPLH
v_gene: TRBV6-1; j_gene: TRBJ2-2; CDR3aa: ASSEAAGSPGELF
v_gene: TRBV27; j_gene: TRBJ2-7; CDR3aa: ASSPRGAYEQY
v_gene: TRBV18; j_gene: TRBJ1-3; CDR3aa: ASSPRQGGGNTIY
v_gene: TRBV27; j_gene: TRBJ1-2; CDR3aa: ASSSQGGSYGYT
v_gene: TRBV20-1; j_gene: TRBJ1-6; CDR3aa: SAREINNSPLH
v_gene: TRBV6-5; j_gene: TRBJ2-2; CDR3aa: ASSPTGSNGELF
v_gene: TRBV6-1; j_gene: TRBJ1-4; CDR3aa: ASSRQATNEKLF
v_gene: TRBV7-2; j_gene: TRBJ2-7; CDR3aa: ASSPPSEQY
v_gene: TRBV20-1; j_gene: TRBJ2-2; CDR3aa: SARGPEANTGELF
v_gene: TRBV20-1; j_gene: TRBJ2-1; CDR3aa: SGHGGVNEQF
v_gene: TRBV6-4; j_gene: TRBJ2-1; CDR3aa: ASRDGYNEQF
v_gene: TRBV6-1; j_gene: TRBJ1-2; CDR3aa: ASSPSHANYGYT
v_gene: TRBV12-3/TRBV12-4; j_gene: TRBJ2-7; CDR3aa: ASSRDRGRDGQY
v_gene: TRBV20-1; j_gene: TRBJ2-7; CDR3aa: SARGSSYEQY
v_gene: TRBV28; j_gene: TRBJ2-1; CDR3aa: ASTRWCRVCNEQF
v_gene: TRBV6-1; j_gene: TRBJ2-2; CDR3aa: AGIRPGLALNTGELF
v_gene: TRBV12-3/TRBV12-4; j_gene: TRBJ2-3; CDR3aa: ASSLGTSGATDTQY